A single T cell receptor (beta chain) is shown here with its context. What it binds is not known. From germline, CDR1 is SGHTA and CDR2 FQGNSA. Deletions cut 0 bases from V and 0 bases from J, with 8 bases between. The CDR3 totals 15 residues. The data stem from a study of a mutant IDH1 vaccine in newly diagnosed glioma. On the study more broadly: Onset of vaccination occurred 4-6 weeks following radiotherapy alone, or with temozolomide cycles. Treated individuals were around 60% male and approximately 40% female, averaging 40.4 years of age. Patients previously underwent radiotherapy, temozolomide, or both, and most underwent both.

Assay used: immunoSEQ multiplex PCR; TCRdb lists only in-frame clones, some missing. Of approximately 25,000 clones listed, about four fifths are singletons. Specified time point: week 47, end of study. Every vaccine dose comprised 300 ug of mutant IDH1 20-mer peptide plus topical imiquimod. This clonotype originated in a man aged 40-50 years with glioma. Some clones in this sample may be carry-over from other donors' samples. Here the sequenced sample was PBMCs, taken from a glioma patient whose treatment included an IDH1 peptide vaccine. The rearrangement joins TRBV7-2 to TRBJ1-2; D ambiguous. The CDR3 nucleotides read TGTGCCAGCAGCTTAGCGGCCACAGCTAACTATGGCTACACCTTC. This gives the protein CASSLAATANYGYTF.